The sequence of this TCR beta chain was determined in a study of T cell responses to AZD1222 COVID-19 vaccine. Study-wide findings and caveats: Only six or seven AZD1222 recipients tested seropositive at baseline. Reports say nearly half of spike-specific TCRs go after unmutated variant regions.

CDR3 length: 18 residues. TCRdb's table, derived via immunoSEQ multiplex PCR, lists solely in-frame clones and lacks some. The sample shows 110,000 to 150,000 clones, approximately 91% of them seen only once. Remarks on this clone: The target antigen is unknown.

This sequence joins TRBV21-1 and TRBJ2-7; the table's TRBD2 call for D was not verified on the DNA. TRBV21-1 is a pseudogene segment. This sequence originates from an adult who received the AZD1222 COVID-19 vaccine. The specimen comprised peripheral blood, sampled 28 days after the second AZD1222 dose. The chain's CDR3 is CASSNSARTSVPSYEQYF. The DNA for the CDR3 is TGTGCCAGCAGCAATAGTGCGCGAACTTCGGTTCCTTCCTACGAGCAGTACTTC.